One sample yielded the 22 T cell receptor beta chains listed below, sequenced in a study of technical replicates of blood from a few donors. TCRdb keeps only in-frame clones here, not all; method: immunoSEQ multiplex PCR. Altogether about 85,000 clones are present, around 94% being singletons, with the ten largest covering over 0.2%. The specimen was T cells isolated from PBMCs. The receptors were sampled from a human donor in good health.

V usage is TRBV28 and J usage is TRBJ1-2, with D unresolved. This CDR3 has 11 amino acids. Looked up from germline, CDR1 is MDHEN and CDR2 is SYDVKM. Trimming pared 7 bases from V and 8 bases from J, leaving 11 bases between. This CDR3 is CASTLSGGYTF. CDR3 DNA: TGTGCCAGCACCCTGAGCGGGGGCTACACCTTC.

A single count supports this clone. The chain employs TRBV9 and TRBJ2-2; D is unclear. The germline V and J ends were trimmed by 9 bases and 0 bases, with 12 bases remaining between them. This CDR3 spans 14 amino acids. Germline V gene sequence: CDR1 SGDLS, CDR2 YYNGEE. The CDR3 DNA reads TGTGCCACCACCGGGTCCCCGAACACCGGGGAGCTGTTTTTT. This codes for CATTGSPNTGELFF.

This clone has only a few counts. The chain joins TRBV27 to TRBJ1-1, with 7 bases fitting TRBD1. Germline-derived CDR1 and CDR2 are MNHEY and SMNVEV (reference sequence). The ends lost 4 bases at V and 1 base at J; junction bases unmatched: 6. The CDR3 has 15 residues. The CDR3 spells CASSYKGAGNTEAFF. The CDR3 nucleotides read TGTGCCAGCAGTTACAAGGGGGCCGGGAACACTGAAGCTTTCTTT.

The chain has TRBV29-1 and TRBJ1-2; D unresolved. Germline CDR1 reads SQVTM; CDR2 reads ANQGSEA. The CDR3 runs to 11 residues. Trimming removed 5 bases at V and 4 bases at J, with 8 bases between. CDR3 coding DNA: TGCAGCGTTCCATCGGGCTATGGCTACACCTTC. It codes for CSVPSGYGYTF.

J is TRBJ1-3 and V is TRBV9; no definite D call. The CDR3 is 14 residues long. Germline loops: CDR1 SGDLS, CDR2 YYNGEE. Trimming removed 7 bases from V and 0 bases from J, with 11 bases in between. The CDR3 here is CASDMGSSGNTIYF. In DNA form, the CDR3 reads TGTGCCAGCGATATGGGCTCCTCTGGAAACACCATATATTTT.

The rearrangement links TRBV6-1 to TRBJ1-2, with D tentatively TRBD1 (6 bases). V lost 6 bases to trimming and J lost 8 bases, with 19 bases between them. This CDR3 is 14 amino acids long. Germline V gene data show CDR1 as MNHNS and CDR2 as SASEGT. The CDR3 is CASSRTARTVGYTF. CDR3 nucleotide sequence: TGTGCCAGCAGCCGGACAGCCAGGACCGTGGGCTACACCTTC.

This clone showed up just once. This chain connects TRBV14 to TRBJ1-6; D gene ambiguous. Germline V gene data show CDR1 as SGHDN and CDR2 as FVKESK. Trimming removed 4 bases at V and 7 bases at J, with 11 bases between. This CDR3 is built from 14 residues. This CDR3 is CASSLARSNSPLHF. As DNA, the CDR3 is TGTGCCAGCAGCCTCGCCAGGTCGAATTCACCCCTCCACTTT.

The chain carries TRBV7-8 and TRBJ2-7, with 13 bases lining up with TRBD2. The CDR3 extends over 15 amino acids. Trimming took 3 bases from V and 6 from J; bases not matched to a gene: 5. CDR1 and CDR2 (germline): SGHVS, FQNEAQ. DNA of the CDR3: TGTGCCAGCAGCTTCGCGGGACTAGCGGGGCGCGAGCAGTACTTC. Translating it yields CASSFAGLAGREQYF.

The CDR3 DNA reads as TGTGCCAGCAGTGAAGTAGGGACAGCCAGGCCCCTCCACTTT. Its translation is CASSEVGTARPLHF. The genes are TRBV6-1 and TRBJ1-6, with 7 bases matching TRBD1. Per germline, CDR1 MNHNS and CDR2 SASEGT. This CDR3 is 14 amino acids long. V gave up 1 base and J gave up 13 bases; unmatched junction bases: 7.

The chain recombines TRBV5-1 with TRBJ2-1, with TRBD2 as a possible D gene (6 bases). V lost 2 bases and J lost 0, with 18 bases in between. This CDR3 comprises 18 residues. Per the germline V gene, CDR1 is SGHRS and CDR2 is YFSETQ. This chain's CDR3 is CASSFLIPDGGSYNEQFF. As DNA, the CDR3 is TGCGCCAGCAGCTTTCTAATACCGGACGGGGGCTCCTACAATGAGCAGTTCTTC.

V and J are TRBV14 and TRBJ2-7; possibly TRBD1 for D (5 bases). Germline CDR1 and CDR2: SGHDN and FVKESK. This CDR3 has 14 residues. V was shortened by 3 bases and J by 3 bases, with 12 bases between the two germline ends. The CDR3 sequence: CASSHQGSRYEQYF. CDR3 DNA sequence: TGTGCCAGCAGCCACCAGGGTAGTCGCTACGAGCAGTACTTC. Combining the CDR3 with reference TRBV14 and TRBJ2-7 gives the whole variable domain EAGVTQFPSHSVIEKGQTVTLRCDPISGHDNLYWYRRVMGKEIKFLLHFVKESKQDESGMPNNRFLAERTGGTYSTLKVQPAELEDSGVYFCASSHQGSRYEQYFGPGTRLTVT.

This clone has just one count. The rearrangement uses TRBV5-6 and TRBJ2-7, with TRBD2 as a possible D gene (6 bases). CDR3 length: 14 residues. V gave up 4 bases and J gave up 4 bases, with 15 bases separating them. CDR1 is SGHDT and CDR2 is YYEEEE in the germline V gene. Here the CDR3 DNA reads TGTGCCAGCAGCCCTGGCCGGCGGGGTTACGAGCAGTACTTC. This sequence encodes CASSPGRRGYEQYF.

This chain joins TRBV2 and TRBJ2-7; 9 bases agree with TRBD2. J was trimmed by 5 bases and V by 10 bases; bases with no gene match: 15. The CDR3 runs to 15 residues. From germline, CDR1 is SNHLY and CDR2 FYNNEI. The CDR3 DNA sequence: TGTGCCACCCTGCCGTTAGCGGGAGATGGGAACGAGCAGTACTTC. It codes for CATLPLAGDGNEQYF.

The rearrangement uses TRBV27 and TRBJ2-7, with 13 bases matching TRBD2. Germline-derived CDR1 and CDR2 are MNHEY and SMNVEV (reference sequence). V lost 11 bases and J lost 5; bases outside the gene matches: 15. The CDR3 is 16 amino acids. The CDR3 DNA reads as TGTGCCCCCAGATGGACTAGCGGGAGATATGATAACGAGCAGTACTTC. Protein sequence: CAPRWTSGRYDNEQYF.

The CDR3 loop is CASSLGQGHTGELFF. As DNA, the CDR3 is TGTGCCAGCAGCTTAGGACAGGGACACACCGGGGAGCTGTTTTTT. The rearrangement uses TRBV13 and TRBJ2-2; weak D call: TRBD1 (6 bases). V was cut by 0 bases and J by 3 bases, with 8 bases left in between. Germline assignment: CDR1 PRHDT and CDR2 FYEKMQ (reference sequence). The CDR3 totals 15 residues.

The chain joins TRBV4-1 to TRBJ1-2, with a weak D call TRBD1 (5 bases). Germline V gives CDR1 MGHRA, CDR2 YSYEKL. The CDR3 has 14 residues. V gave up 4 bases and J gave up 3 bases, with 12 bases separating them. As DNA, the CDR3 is TGCGCCAGCAGCCGGCAGGGCCTCTACTATGGCTACACCTTC. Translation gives CASSRQGLYYGYTF.

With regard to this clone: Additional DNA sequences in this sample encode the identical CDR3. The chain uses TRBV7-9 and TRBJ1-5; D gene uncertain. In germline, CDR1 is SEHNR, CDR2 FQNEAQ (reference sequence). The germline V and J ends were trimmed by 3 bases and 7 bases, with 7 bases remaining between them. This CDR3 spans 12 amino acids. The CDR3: CASSFGGQPQHF. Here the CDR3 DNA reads TGTGCCAGCAGCTTCGGAGGCCAGCCCCAGCATTTT.

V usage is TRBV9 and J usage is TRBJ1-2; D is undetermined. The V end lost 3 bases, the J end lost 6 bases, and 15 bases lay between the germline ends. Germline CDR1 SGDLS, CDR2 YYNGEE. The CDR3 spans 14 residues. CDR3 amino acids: CASSGGSGTHGYTF. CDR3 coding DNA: TGTGCCAGCAGCGGAGGTTCGGGAACACATGGCTACACCTTC.

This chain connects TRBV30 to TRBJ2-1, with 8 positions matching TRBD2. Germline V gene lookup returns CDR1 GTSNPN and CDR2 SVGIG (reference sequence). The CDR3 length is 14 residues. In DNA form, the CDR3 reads TGTTGTGCTGTTGGCGGGGGGAGGCCCAATGAGCAGTTCTTC. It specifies CCAVGGGRPNEQFF.

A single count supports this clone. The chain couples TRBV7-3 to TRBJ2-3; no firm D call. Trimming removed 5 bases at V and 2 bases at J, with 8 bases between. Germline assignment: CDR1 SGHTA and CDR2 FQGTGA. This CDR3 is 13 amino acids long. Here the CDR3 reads CASSQYYTDTQYF. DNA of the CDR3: TGTGCCAGCAGCCAATACTACACAGATACGCAGTATTTT.

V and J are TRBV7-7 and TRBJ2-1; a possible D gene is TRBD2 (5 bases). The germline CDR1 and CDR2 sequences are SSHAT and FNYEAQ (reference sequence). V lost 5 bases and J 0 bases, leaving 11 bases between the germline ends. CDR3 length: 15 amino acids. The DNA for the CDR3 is TGTGCCAGCAGCGAGGGAAGTAACTCCTACAATGAGCAGTTCTTC. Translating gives CASSEGSNSYNEQFF.

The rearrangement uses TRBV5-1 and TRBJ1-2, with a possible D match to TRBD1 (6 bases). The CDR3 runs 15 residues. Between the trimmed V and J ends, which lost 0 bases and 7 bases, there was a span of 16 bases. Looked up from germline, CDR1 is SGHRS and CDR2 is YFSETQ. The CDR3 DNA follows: TGCGCCAGCAGCTTGGGGGTCCGCCAGGGGATTGGCTACACCTTC. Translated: CASSLGVRQGIGYTF. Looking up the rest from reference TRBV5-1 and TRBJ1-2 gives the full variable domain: KAGVTQTPRYLIKTRGQQVTLSCSPISGHRSVSWYQQTPGQGLQFLFEYFSETQRNKGNFPGRFSGRQFSNSRSEMNVSTLELGDSALYLCASSLGVRQGIGYTFGSGTRLTVV.